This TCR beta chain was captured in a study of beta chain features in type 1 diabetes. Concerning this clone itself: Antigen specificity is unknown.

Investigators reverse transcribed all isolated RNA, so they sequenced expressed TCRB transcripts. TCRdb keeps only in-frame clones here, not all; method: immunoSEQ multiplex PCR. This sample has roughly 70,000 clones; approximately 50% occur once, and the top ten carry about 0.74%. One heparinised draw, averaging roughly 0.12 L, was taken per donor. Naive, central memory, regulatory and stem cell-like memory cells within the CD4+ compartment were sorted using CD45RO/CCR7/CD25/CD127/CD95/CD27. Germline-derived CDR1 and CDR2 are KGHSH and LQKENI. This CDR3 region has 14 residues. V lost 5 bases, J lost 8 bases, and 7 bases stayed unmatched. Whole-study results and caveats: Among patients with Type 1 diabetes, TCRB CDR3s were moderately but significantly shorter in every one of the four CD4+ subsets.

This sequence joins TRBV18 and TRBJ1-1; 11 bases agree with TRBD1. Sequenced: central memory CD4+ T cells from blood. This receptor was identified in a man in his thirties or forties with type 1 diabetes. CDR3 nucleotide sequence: TGTGCCAGCTCATCCCGGACAGGGGGCGAGGAAGCTTTCTTT. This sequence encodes CASSSRTGGEEAFF.